Below are 7 T cell receptor beta chains sequenced from a single sample in a study of T-cell memory formation after mild COVID-19. MiXCR, applied by TCRdb to the 5' RACE reads, yields one record per CDR3 protein. The data show about 110,000 distinct CDR3 sequences, with 15% to 20% seen just once and over 4.5% held by the top ten. The sequenced material came from PBMCs or a T cell subset sorted from them (not recorded which). All receptors derive from a man between 18 and 35 years old who had mild COVID-19 (a few samples of this study predate the infection). Cell type and time point are not known.

This clonotype was found a few times. This sequence joins TRBV21-1 and TRBJ2-7; TRBD1, as called in the table, went unchecked against the DNA. TRBV21-1 is a pseudogene locus. The CDR3 sequence is 14 residues long. This chain's CDR3 is CASTPGAEAYEQYV. The CDR3 DNA is TGTGCCAGCACCCCAGGGGCGGAAGCTTACGAGCAGTACGTC.

The chain carries TRBV5-1 and TRBJ2-5; D is perhaps TRBD1 (6 bases). Trimming removed 0 bases from V and 4 bases from J, with 13 bases in between. The germline gives CDR1 SGHRS, CDR2 YFSETQ. The CDR3 runs 15 residues. For the CDR3, the DNA is TGCGCCAGCAGCTTGGAGAACAGGGCTACAGAGACCCAGTACTTC. Protein product: CASSLENRATETQYF.

This clonotype has just one count. The chain employs TRBV11-2 and TRBJ2-5; 8 positions match TRBD1. The CDR3 is 14 amino acids. With 1 base clipped from V and 7 bases from J, the junction kept 5 bases outside the gene matches. Germline CDR1 reads SGHAT; CDR2 reads FQNNGV. CDR3 nucleotides: TGTGCCAGCAGCTTAGGGACAGGGCTGGCGACCCAGTACTTC. Encoded protein: CASSLGTGLATQYF. Full variable domain (missing parts from reference TRBV11-2 and TRBJ2-5): EAGVAQSPRYKIIEKRQSVAFWCNPISGHATLYWYQQILGQGPKLLIQFQNNGVVDDSQLPKDRFSAERLKGVDSTLKIQPAKLEDSAVYLCASSLGTGLATQYFGPGTRLLVL.

This chain links TRBV5-6 with TRBJ1-5, with D tentatively TRBD1 (5 bases). CDR1 and CDR2 (germline): SGHDT, YYEEEE. The CDR3 runs 15 residues. Trimming removed 2 bases at V and 5 bases at J, with 14 bases between. CDR3 in amino acids: CASSLSGAGHQPQHF. For the CDR3, the DNA is TGTGCCAGCAGCTTATCCGGGGCCGGGCATCAGCCCCAGCATTTT.

This clonotype was observed a handful of times. The J gene is TRBJ2-3, the V gene TRBV5-4, with D maybe TRBD2 (6 bases). Trimming removed 4 bases at V and 0 bases at J, with 12 bases between. The CDR3 consists of 15 residues. CDR1 and CDR2 from the germline V gene are SGHNT and YYREEE (reference sequence). Written as DNA, the CDR3 is TGTGCCAGCAGCCCCTCCGGGACTAGCACAGATACGCAGTATTTT. Protein: CASSPSGTSTDTQYF.

In its sample, this clonotype was seen a few times. The V and J genes are TRBV4-1 and TRBJ2-7; D is possibly TRBD1 (5 bases). The germline CDR1 and CDR2 sequences are MGHRA and YSYEKL. There are 15 residues in the CDR3. V was pared by 4 bases and J by 3 bases, with 16 bases between. CDR3 in amino acids: CASSPTVDSFYEQYV. The CDR3 nucleotides read TGCGCCAGCAGCCCCACGGTTGACAGCTTCTACGAGCAGTACGTC.

This clonotype was counted a few times. V and J are TRBV20-1 and TRBJ2-5; D unresolved. Germline assignment: CDR1 DFQATT and CDR2 SNEGSKA (reference sequence). The CDR3 totals 11 residues. The germline V and J ends were trimmed by 6 bases and 6 bases, with 11 bases remaining between them. Written as DNA, the CDR3 is TGCAGTGCCCCTCATGTTCAGACCCAGTACTTC. Translation: CSAPHVQTQYF.